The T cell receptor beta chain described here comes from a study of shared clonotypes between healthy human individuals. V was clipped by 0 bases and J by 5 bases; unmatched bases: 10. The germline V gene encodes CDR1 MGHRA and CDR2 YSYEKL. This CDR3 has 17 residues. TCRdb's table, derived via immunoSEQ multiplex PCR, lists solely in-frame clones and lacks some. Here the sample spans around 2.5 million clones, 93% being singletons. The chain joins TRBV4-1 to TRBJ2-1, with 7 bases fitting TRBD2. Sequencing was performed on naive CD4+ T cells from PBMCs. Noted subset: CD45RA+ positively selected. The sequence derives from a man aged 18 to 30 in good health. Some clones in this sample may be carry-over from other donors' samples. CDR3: CASSQDPAGTTHNEQFF. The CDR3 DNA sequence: TGCGCCAGCAGCCAAGACCCCGCCGGGACTACCCACAATGAGCAGTTCTTC.